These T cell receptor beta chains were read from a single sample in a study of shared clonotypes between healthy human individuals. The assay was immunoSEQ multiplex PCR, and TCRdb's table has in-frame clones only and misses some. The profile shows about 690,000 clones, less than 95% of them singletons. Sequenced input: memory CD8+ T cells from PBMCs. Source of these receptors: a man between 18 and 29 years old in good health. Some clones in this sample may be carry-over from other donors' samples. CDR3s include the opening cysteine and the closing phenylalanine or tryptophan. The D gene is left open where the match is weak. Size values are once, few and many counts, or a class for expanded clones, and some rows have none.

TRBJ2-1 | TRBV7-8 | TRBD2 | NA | TGTGCCAGCAGCCTCAGCGGGAGGGCCTACAATGAGCAGTTCTTC | CASSLSGRAYNEQFF
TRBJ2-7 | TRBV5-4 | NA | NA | TGTGCCAGCAGCTCCGGACAGTACGAGCAGTACTTC | CASSSGQYEQYF
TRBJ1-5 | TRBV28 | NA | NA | TGTGCCAGCATCAGAGCGGGGGGGAACGGGAGGCCCCAGCATTTT | CASIRAGGNGRPQHF
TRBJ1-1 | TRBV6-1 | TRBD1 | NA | TGTGCCAGCAGTGACGCAGGGGGCTCCACTGAAGCTTTCTTT | CASSDAGGSTEAFF
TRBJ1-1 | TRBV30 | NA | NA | TGTGCCTGGAGTGTATCCCTAGGCGGGAGGGAGACTGAAGCTTTCTTT | CAWSVSLGGRETEAFF
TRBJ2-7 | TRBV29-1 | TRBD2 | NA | TGCAGCGGTACCGCCCGTGGACTAGCGGGAACGTACGAGCAGTACTTC | CSGTARGLAGTYEQYF
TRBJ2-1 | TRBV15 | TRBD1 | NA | TGTGCCACCGGATCCGGGACAGTTGGTCTAAATGAGCAGTTCTTC | CATGSGTVGLNEQFF
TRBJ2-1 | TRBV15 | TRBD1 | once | TGTGCCACCAGCAGTACGTTTCAGGGGGATGAGCAGTTCTTC | CATSSTFQGDEQFF
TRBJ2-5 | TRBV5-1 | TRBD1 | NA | TGCGCCAGCAGCTTAGGCAGGGGGCGAAGTCAAGAGACCCAGTACTTC | CASSLGRGRSQETQYF
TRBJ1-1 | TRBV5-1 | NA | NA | TGCGCCAGCAGCTTGGAGGGGAACACTGAAGCTTTCTTT | CASSLEGNTEAFF
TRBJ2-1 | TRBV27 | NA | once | TGTGCCAGCAGCTCTAGAGGGGACCGATACAATGAGCAGTTCTTC | CASSSRGDRYNEQFF
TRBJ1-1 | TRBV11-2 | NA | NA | TGTGCCAGCAGCTTAGATCGCGTGAACGGGGGCGCCATCATGAACACTGAAGCTTTCTTT | CASSLDRVNGGAIMNTEAFF
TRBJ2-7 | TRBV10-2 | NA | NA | TGCGCCAGCAGTGAGTTGCGCTACGAGCAGTACTTC | CASSELRYEQYF
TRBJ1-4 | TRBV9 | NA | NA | TGTGCCAGCACCCCTTCCGGGACACTTAATGAAAAACTGTTTTTT | CASTPSGTLNEKLFF